Listed here are 10 T cell receptor beta chains from one sample, sequenced in a study of cytotoxic CD8 clonotypes in ibrutinib-treated CLL. Clones were sequenced by immunoSEQ multiplex PCR, and TCRdb holds only the in-frame ones, with some missing. Of about 200,000 clones in the sample, approximately 79% were seen once. Sequencing was performed on PBMCs, taken after 12 months of ibrutinib treatment. The receptors derive from a human donor with chronic lymphocytic leukemia.

V is TRBV4-1 and J is TRBJ2-7; 9 bases are shared with TRBD2. Germline V CDR1 and CDR2: MGHRA, YSYEKL. The V segment lost 1 base and the J segment 2 bases; nucleotides outside the gene matches: 3. This CDR3 comprises 15 residues. This CDR3 is CASSQAAGGAYEQYF. The DNA of the CDR3 is TGCGCCAGCAGCCAAGCAGCGGGGGGCGCCTACGAGCAGTACTTC.

This clone has more than one count but fewer than ten. V is TRBV5-1 and J is TRBJ1-2; D is ambiguous. Trimming left V 1 base short and J 6 bases short, with 10 bases between. CDR3 size: 13 residues. CDR1 SGHRS and CDR2 YFSETQ come from the germline V gene. CDR3 region: CASSLQRLDGYTF. In nucleotides, the CDR3 is TGCGCCAGCAGCTTGCAAAGGTTGGATGGCTACACCTTC. Supplemented by reference TRBV5-1 and TRBJ1-2, the full variable domain reads KAGVTQTPRYLIKTRGQQVTLSCSPISGHRSVSWYQQTPGQGLQFLFEYFSETQRNKGNFPGRFSGRQFSNSRSEMNVSTLELGDSALYLCASSLQRLDGYTFGSGTRLTVV.

This clone was detected only a few times. The chain carries TRBV19 and TRBJ1-5, with D perhaps matching TRBD1 (6 bases). There are 17 residues in the CDR3. Trimming removed 6 bases from V and 0 bases from J, with 18 bases in between. The germline CDR1 and CDR2 sequences are LNHDA and SQIVND (reference sequence). This CDR3 is CASSNRVVAYSNQPQHF. The CDR3 nucleotides are TGTGCCAGTAGCAACAGGGTGGTCGCTTATAGCAATCAGCCCCAGCATTTT.

The chain couples TRBV27 to TRBJ2-1, with 15 bases matching TRBD2. V shed 5 bases, J shed 2 bases, and the junction held 13 bases outside the gene matches. Germline V lookup: CDR1 MNHEY, CDR2 SMNVEV (reference sequence). This CDR3 spans 20 amino acids. The CDR3 sequence is CASSNRFGTSGGITYNEQFF. In DNA form, the CDR3 reads TGTGCCAGCAGTAACCGATTCGGGACTAGCGGGGGGATTACCTACAATGAGCAGTTCTTC.

The chain recombines TRBV5-4 with TRBJ2-5; possible D gene TRBD2, 7 bases. Trimming left V 1 base short and J 5 bases short, with 12 bases between. Germline loops: CDR1 SGHNT, CDR2 YYREEE (reference sequence). This CDR3 is 14 amino acids long. The CDR3: CASSLRGAWETQYF. CDR3 nucleotide sequence: TGTGCCAGCAGCTTGCGGGGGGCCTGGGAGACCCAGTACTTC.

The chain links TRBV6-4 to TRBJ2-1, with TRBD2 matching over 13 bases. Per the germline V gene, CDR1 is MRHNA and CDR2 is SNTAGT. The CDR3 has 20 amino acids. Trimming cost V 0 bases and J 7 bases; bases outside gene matches: 15. For the CDR3, the DNA is TGTGCCAGCAGTGACTCTGGGGAAACAAGGACTAGCGGGAGTTTGAATGAGCAGTTCTTC. Translation gives CASSDSGETRTSGSLNEQFF.

V is TRBV2 and J is TRBJ1-5; 8 bases align to TRBD1. Germline V gene data show CDR1 as SNHLY and CDR2 as FYNNEI. The CDR3 runs to 15 residues. After removal of 2 bases from V and 6 bases from J, the junction contained 6 bases not matched to a gene. The CDR3 DNA sequence: TGTGCCAGCAGTGAACGATCAGGGGGCAGTCAGCCCCAGCATTTT. Its protein product is CASSERSGGSQPQHF. Based on the CDR3 plus reference TRBV2 and TRBJ1-5, the full variable domain is EPEVTQTPSHQVTQMGQEVILRCVPISNHLYFYWYRQILGQKVEFLVSFYNNEISEKSEIFDDQFSVERPDGSNFTLKIRSTKLEDSAMYFCASSERSGGSQPQHFGDGTRLSIL.

This clone was counted between two and nine times. This chain connects TRBV27 to TRBJ2-7; D gene unclear. The germline V gene has CDR1 MNHEY and CDR2 SMNVEV (reference sequence). The CDR3 runs to 13 residues. Trimming took 6 bases from V and 0 from J, leaving 9 bases between them. The CDR3 DNA reads as TGTGCCAGCAGGGAACAGAGCTCCTACGAGCAGTACTTC. As protein: CASREQSSYEQYF.

The chain joins TRBV7-2 to TRBJ1-2; D perhaps matches TRBD1 (5 bases). V was cut by 3 bases and J by 3 bases, with 11 bases left in between. This CDR3 contains 14 residues. Germline V gene sequence: CDR1 SGHTA, CDR2 FQGNSA. Here the CDR3 DNA reads TGTGCCAGCAGCTTGTACCGGGACGACTATGGCTACACCTTC. Translated: CASSLYRDDYGYTF.

The rearrangement uses TRBV6-1 and TRBJ1-5, with 8 bases identical to TRBD1. The CDR3 loop spans 15 amino acids. In germline, CDR1 is MNHNS, CDR2 SASEGT. V trimming: 7 bases; J trimming: 4 bases; junction bases outside the gene matches: 9. CDR3 bases: TGTGCCAGCATAATAGGACAGGGCTTGAATCAGCCCCAGCATTTT. Amino acid sequence: CASIIGQGLNQPQHF.